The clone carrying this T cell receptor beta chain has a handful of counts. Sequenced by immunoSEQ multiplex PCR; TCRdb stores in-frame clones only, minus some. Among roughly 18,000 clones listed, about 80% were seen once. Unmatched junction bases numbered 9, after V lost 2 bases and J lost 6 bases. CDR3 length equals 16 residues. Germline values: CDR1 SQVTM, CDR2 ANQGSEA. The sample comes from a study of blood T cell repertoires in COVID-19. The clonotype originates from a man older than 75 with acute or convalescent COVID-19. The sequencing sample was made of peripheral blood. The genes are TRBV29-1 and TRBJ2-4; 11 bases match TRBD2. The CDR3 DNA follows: TGCAGCGTTGAAAATAGCGGGGGGGCAGGATTAAACATTCAGTACTTC. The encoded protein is CSVENSGGAGLNIQYF.